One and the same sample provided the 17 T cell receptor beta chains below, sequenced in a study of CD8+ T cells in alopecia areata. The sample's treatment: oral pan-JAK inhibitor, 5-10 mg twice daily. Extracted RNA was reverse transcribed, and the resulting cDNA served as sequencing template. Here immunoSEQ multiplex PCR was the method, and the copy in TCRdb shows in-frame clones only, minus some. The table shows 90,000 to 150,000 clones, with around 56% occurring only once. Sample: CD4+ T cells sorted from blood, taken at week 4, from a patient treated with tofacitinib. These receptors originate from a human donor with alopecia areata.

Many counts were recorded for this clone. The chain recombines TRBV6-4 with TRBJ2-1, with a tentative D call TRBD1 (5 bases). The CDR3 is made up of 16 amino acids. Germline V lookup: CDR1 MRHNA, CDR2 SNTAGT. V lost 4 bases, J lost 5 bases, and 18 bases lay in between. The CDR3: CASSATESMGHNEQFF. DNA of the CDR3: TGTGCCAGCAGTGCCACTGAAAGCATGGGGCACAATGAGCAGTTCTTC.

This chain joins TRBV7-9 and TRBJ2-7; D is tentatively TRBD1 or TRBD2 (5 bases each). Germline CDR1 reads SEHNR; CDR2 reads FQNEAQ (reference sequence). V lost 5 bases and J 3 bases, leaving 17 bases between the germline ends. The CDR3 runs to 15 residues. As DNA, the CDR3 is TGTGCCAGCAGCCTGATATCGGGGCAGGGCTACGAGCAGTACTTC. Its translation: CASSLISGQGYEQYF.

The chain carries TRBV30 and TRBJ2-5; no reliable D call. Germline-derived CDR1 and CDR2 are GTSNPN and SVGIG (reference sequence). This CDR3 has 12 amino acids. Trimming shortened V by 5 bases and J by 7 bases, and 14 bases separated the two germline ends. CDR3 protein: CAWDDQLVTQYF. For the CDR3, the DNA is TGTGCCTGGGACGACCAACTTGTGACCCAGTACTTC.

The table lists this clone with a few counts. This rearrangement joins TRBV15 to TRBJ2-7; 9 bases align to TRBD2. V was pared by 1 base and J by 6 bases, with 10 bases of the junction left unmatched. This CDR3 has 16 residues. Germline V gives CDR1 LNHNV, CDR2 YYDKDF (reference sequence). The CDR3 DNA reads TGTGCCACCAGCAGAGGTTCAGGCCTAGCGGGGCTCGAGCAGTACTTC. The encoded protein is CATSRGSGLAGLEQYF.

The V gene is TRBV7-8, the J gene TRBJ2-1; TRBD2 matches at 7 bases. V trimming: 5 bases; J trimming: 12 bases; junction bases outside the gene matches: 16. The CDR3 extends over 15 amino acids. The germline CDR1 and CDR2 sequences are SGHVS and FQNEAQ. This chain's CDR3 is CASSTRDYKLRGQFF. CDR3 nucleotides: TGTGCCAGCAGCACCCGGGACTACAAACTGCGTGGGCAGTTCTTC.

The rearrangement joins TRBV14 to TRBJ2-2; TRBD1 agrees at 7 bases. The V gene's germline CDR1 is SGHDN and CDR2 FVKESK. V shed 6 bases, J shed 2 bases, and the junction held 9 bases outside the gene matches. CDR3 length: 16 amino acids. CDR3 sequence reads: CASSHRTGANTGELFF. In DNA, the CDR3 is TGTGCCAGCAGTCATAGGACAGGAGCTAACACCGGGGAGCTGTTTTTT.

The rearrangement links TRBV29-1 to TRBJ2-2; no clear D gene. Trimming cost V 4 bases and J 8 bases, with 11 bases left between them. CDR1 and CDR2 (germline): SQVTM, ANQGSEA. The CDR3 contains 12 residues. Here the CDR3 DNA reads TGCAGCGTTGTAGGCCTCAAAGGGGAGCTGTTTTTT. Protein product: CSVVGLKGELFF.

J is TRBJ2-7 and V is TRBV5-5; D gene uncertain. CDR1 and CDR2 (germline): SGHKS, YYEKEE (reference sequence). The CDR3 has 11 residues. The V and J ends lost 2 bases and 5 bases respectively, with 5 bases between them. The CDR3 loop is CASSFANEQYF. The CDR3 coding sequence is TGTGCCAGCAGCTTTGCCAACGAGCAGTACTTC.

The CDR3 bases are TGTGCCTGGAGTTTGGACAGGGGCGGCGAAAAACTGTTTTTT. The encoded protein is CAWSLDRGGEKLFF. V gene TRBV30 combines with J gene TRBJ1-4; 9 nucleotides match TRBD1. This CDR3 has 14 amino acids. The ends lost 2 bases at V and 8 bases at J; junction bases unmatched: 6. The germline V gene has CDR1 GTSNPN and CDR2 SVGIG (reference sequence).

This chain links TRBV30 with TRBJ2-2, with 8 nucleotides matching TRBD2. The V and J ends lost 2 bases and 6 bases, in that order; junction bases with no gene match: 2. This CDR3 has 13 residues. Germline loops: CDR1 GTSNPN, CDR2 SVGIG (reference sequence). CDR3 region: CAWSLLAAGELFF. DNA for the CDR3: TGTGCCTGGAGTCTACTAGCGGCCGGGGAGCTGTTTTTT.

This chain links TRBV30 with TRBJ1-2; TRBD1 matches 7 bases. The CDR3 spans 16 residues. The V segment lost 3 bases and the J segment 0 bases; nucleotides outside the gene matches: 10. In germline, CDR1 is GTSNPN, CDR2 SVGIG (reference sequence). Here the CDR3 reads CAWSHGTAYSNYGYTF. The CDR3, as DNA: TGTGCCTGGAGCCACGGGACAGCTTACTCTAACTATGGCTACACCTTC. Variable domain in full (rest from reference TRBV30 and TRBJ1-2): SQTIHQWPATLVQPVGSPLSLECTVEGTSNPNLYWYRQAAGRGLQLLFYSVGIGQISSEVPQNLSASRPQDRQFILSSKKLLLSDSGFYLCAWSHGTAYSNYGYTFGSGTRLTVV.

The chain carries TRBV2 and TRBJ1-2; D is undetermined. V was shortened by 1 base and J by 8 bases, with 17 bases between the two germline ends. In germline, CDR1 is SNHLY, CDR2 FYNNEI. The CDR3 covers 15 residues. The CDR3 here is CASSEEVVAAQGYTF. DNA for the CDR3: TGTGCCAGCAGTGAAGAAGTTGTGGCAGCGCAGGGCTACACCTTC.

The CDR3: CSVEYSQETQYF. CDR3 coding DNA: TGCAGCGTTGAATACTCACAAGAGACCCAGTACTTC. The rearrangement links TRBV29-1 to TRBJ2-5; no firm D call. V was cut by 2 bases and J by 2 bases, with 6 bases left in between. Germline V CDR1 and CDR2: SQVTM, ANQGSEA. The CDR3 has 12 amino acids.

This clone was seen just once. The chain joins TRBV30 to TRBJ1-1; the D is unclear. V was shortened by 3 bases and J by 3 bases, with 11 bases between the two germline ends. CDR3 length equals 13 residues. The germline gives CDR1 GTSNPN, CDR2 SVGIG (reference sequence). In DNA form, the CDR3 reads TGTGCCTGGAGCCGTACAGAGTACACTGAAGCTTTCTTT. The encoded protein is CAWSRTEYTEAFF.

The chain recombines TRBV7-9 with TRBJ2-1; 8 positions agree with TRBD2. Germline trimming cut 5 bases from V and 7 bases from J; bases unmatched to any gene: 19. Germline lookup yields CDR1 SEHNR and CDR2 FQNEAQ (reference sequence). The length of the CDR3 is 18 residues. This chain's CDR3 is CASSPKPRLAGVGNEQFF. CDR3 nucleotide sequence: TGTGCCAGCAGCCCAAAACCCCGGCTAGCGGGTGTTGGGAATGAGCAGTTCTTC.

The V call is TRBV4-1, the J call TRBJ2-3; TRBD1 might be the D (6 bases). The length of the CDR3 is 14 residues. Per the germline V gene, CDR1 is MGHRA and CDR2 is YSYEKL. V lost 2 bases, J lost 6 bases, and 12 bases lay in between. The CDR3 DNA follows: TGCGCCAGCAGCCAAACAGGGATGCCCGATACGCAGTATTTT. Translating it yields CASSQTGMPDTQYF.

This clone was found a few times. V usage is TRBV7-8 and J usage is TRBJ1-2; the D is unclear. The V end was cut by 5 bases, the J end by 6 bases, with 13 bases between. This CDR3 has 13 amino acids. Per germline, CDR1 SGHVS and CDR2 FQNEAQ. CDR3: CASSPPREDGYTF. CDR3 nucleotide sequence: TGTGCCAGCAGCCCCCCGAGGGAGGATGGCTACACCTTC.